A single sample is the source of the 28 T cell receptor beta chains below, sequenced in a study of blood T cells in healthy people across ages. Together with a sample-barcoded 5' primer, a J-beta primer mix was included in a second PCR lasting about 7 to 11 cycles. TCRdb re-called the 5' RACE reads through MiXCR, storing one row per CDR3 protein. The table records almost 1 million distinct CDR3 sequences, roughly half of them present only once. Material: blood. All receptors derive from a woman between 55 and 75 years old in good health.

This clonotype has more than one count but fewer than ten. The chain has TRBV7-2 and TRBJ2-3; 11 bases are shared with TRBD2. This CDR3 is built from 19 residues. The V gene's germline CDR1 is SGHTA and CDR2 FQGNSA. V gave up 5 bases and J gave up 0 bases; unmatched junction bases: 13. The CDR3 loop is CASSKAGGTSGLSTDTQYF. In DNA form, the CDR3 reads TGTGCCAGCAGCAAGGCCGGTGGGACTAGCGGCTTAAGCACAGATACGCAGTATTTT.

This clonotype occurred a few times. The CDR3 DNA reads TGTGCCAGCAGTTACGCGGCAGGGGCGTCCTACGAGCAGTACTTC. This codes for CASSYAAGASYEQYF. The J gene is TRBJ2-7, the V gene TRBV6-5, with a tentative D call TRBD1 (6 bases). V was shortened by 2 bases and J by 1 base, with 12 bases between the two germline ends. This CDR3 contains 15 residues. Germline V lookup: CDR1 MNHEY, CDR2 SVGAGI.

This clonotype was seen a few times. This CDR3 is CASSQDSGPYNEQFF. CDR3 DNA: TGCGCCAGCAGCCAAGATTCGGGACCGTACAATGAGCAGTTCTTC. V usage is TRBV4-3 and J usage is TRBJ2-1; D is tentatively TRBD1 or TRBD2 (5 bases each). This CDR3 is 15 amino acids long. The V gene lost 0 bases and the J gene lost 4 bases, with 10 bases spanning the gap. Germline CDR1 is LGHNA and CDR2 is YSLEER.

The table lists this clonotype with many counts. The V and J genes are TRBV28 and TRBJ2-3, with D unclear. V lost 5 bases and J lost 5, with 5 bases in between. CDR1 and CDR2 from the germline V gene are MDHEN and SYDVKM. This CDR3 comprises 11 residues. The CDR3 is CASSRRDTQYF. The DNA for the CDR3 is TGTGCCAGCAGTCGGAGAGATACGCAGTATTTT.

This chain uses TRBV4-1 with TRBJ2-1; 9 bases align to TRBD2. Germline CDR1 reads MGHRA; CDR2 reads YSYEKL. V was pared by 2 bases and J by 8 bases, with 10 bases of the junction left unmatched. This CDR3 spans 16 amino acids. DNA of the CDR3: TGCGCCAGCAGCCAATCCTCAGCGGGAGGTAATGATGAGCAGTTCTTC. Translated: CASSQSSAGGNDEQFF.

CDR3 sequence reads: CAISDARTGHYEQYF. In DNA, the CDR3 is TGTGCCATCAGTGACGCGAGGACAGGACACTACGAGCAGTACTTC. J is TRBJ2-7 and V is TRBV10-3; the match to TRBD1 covers 7 bases. The length of the CDR3 is 15 residues. J lost 3 bases, V lost 3 bases, and 8 bases had no gene match. CDR1 and CDR2 from the germline V gene are ENHRY and SYGVKD.

CDR3 DNA sequence: TGTGCCAGCAGCGCGGACCAACAGGGTCGTGGCTACACCTTC. It yields the protein CASSADQQGRGYTF. The chain is built from TRBV9 and TRBJ1-2; a possible D gene is TRBD1 (6 bases). V lost 3 bases to trimming and J lost 7 bases, with 16 bases between them. Germline CDR1 reads SGDLS; CDR2 reads YYNGEE. This CDR3 contains 14 residues. Together with reference TRBV9 and TRBJ1-2, the CDR3 gives the full variable domain: DSGVTQTPKHLITATGQRVTLRCSPRSGDLSVYWYQQSLDQGLQFLIQYYNGEERAKGNILERFSAQQFPDLHSELNLSSLELGDSALYFCASSADQQGRGYTFGSGTRLTVV.

A note on this clonotype: A clone one base away is much larger, so this may be a read error. CDR3 loop: CASSHVRDAQYF. The DNA for the CDR3 is TGCGCCAGCAGCCACGTGAGGGATGCGCAGTATTTT. The chain employs TRBV4-1 and TRBJ2-3; D possibly corresponds to TRBD2 (5 bases). Deletions cut 3 bases from V and 10 bases from J, with 11 bases between. This CDR3 region has 12 residues. CDR1 and CDR2 (germline): MGHRA, YSYEKL.

CDR3 coding DNA: TGTGCCAGCAGCCGCGCGGGGGTGTTGGCCCCTGACGAGCAGTACTTC. Its translation: CASSRAGVLAPDEQYF. This chain uses TRBV3-1 with TRBJ2-7, with 7 bases that match TRBD2. V was clipped by 4 bases and J by 5 bases; unmatched bases: 14. The CDR3 has 16 residues. Germline values: CDR1 LGHDT, CDR2 YNNKEL (reference sequence).

This chain joins TRBV28 and TRBJ2-1; 7 nucleotides agree with TRBD2. CDR1 is MDHEN and CDR2 is SYDVKM in the germline V gene. CDR3 length: 15 amino acids. Unmatched junction bases numbered 7, after V lost 3 bases and J lost 5 bases. The CDR3 loop reads CASSFGGTKDNEQFF. The DNA of the CDR3 is TGTGCCAGCAGTTTCGGCGGGACTAAAGACAATGAGCAGTTCTTC. The whole variable domain, remainder taken from reference TRBV28 and TRBJ2-1, is DVKVTQSSRYLVKRTGEKVFLECVQDMDHENMFWYRQDPGLGLRLIYFSYDVKMKEKGDIPEGYSVSREKKERFSLILESASTNQTSMYLCASSFGGTKDNEQFFGPGTRLTVL.

In its sample, this clonotype was seen once. The chain recombines TRBV20-1 with TRBJ2-5; tentative D call: TRBD2 (7 bases). The end of the DNA fits TRBJ2-7 better, so the J call may be wrong. The germline gives CDR1 DFQATT, CDR2 SNEGSKA (reference sequence). The CDR3 runs 14 residues. CDR3 loop: CSAGRTAGYSEQYF. CDR3 sequence (DNA): TGCAGTGCGGGCAGGACAGCGGGGTACTCCGAGCAGTACTTC.

The genes are TRBV5-1 and TRBJ1-1, with 7 bases that match TRBD1. CDR1 is SGHRS and CDR2 is YFSETQ in the germline V gene. The CDR3 spans 15 residues. J gave up 2 bases and V 0 bases, and 4 bases lay outside the gene matches. The CDR3: CASSLEGGPNTEAFF. The CDR3 coding sequence is TGCGCCAGCAGCTTGGAAGGGGGCCCCAACACTGAAGCTTTCTTT.

This rearrangement joins TRBV5-1 to TRBJ2-3, with 9 nucleotides matching TRBD2. V was pared by 4 bases and J by 2 bases, with 5 bases of the junction left unmatched. Germline CDR1 reads SGHRS; CDR2 reads YFSETQ. The CDR3 consists of 15 residues. CDR3 sequence reads: CASSTSGRSTDTQYF. For the CDR3, the DNA is TGCGCCAGCAGCACAAGCGGGAGGTCCACAGATACGCAGTATTTT.

The chain couples TRBV6-1 to TRBJ2-7; possible D gene TRBD1, 6 bases. The germline V gene has CDR1 MNHNS and CDR2 SASEGT. The CDR3 covers 16 residues. V was cut by 5 bases and J by 0 bases, with 17 bases left in between. CDR3 residues: CASSRQTGLSSYEQYF. In DNA form, the CDR3 reads TGTGCCAGCAGTAGACAAACAGGGCTCAGCTCCTACGAGCAGTACTTC.

This chain joins TRBV6-5 and TRBJ1-4; D is uncertain. Germline assignment: CDR1 MNHEY and CDR2 SVGAGI. Trimming shortened V by 2 bases and J by 3 bases, and 4 bases separated the two germline ends. CDR3 length equals 13 residues. The CDR3 DNA follows: TGTGCCAGCAGTTACGTCCCTAATGAAAAACTGTTTTTT. It translates to CASSYVPNEKLFF.

The table lists this clonotype with a few counts. The chain employs TRBV3-1 and TRBJ2-3; 10 nucleotides agree with TRBD2. The V segment lost 1 base and the J segment 3 bases; nucleotides outside the gene matches: 4. CDR3 length: 16 residues. Germline V gene sequence: CDR1 LGHDT, CDR2 YNNKEL (reference sequence). The DNA for the CDR3 is TGTGCCAGCAGCCAAGGACCGGGACTAGCGACAGATACGCAGTATTTT. It encodes CASSQGPGLATDTQYF.

The V call is TRBV20-1, the J call TRBJ2-5, with D unclear. V was cut by 5 bases and J by 0 bases, with 10 bases left in between. The CDR3 consists of 13 residues. CDR1 and CDR2 (germline): DFQATT, SNEGSKA (reference sequence). The CDR3 is CSALLGYQETQYF. The CDR3, as DNA: TGCAGTGCTCTGCTGGGGTACCAAGAGACCCAGTACTTC.

The rearrangement links TRBV30 to TRBJ2-1; D is uncertain. Germline V CDR1 and CDR2: GTSNPN, SVGIG (reference sequence). V lost 2 bases and J lost 9, with 11 bases in between. The CDR3 is 12 amino acids. The CDR3 nucleotides read TGTGCCTGGAGTCACGAATACGGTGAGCAGTTCTTC. It yields the protein CAWSHEYGEQFF.

This clonotype was detected a few times. The chain uses TRBV7-2 and TRBJ2-1, with 7 bases matching TRBD2. With 5 bases clipped from V and 5 bases from J, the junction kept 9 bases outside the gene matches. The CDR3 loop spans 15 amino acids. Germline CDR1 and CDR2: SGHTA and FQGNSA. Here the CDR3 reads CASSLDWTRNNEQFF. The CDR3 coding sequence is TGTGCCAGCAGCCTAGACTGGACTAGAAACAATGAGCAGTTCTTC.

The CDR3 DNA sequence: TGTGCCAGCAGCCGGTGGGAGACCCAGTACTTC. Translated: CASSRWETQYF. The chain links TRBV7-8 to TRBJ2-5; D gene uncertain. Trimming stripped 5 bases from V and 5 bases from J, with 6 bases between. The CDR3 has 11 residues. Per the germline V gene, CDR1 is SGHVS and CDR2 is FQNEAQ.

Many counts were recorded for this clonotype. The V gene is TRBV29-1, the J gene TRBJ2-3; D call uncertain. V lost 0 bases to trimming and J lost 0 bases, with 13 bases between them. This CDR3 spans 16 amino acids. Germline CDR1 and CDR2: SQVTM and ANQGSEA. CDR3 in DNA: TGCAGCGTTGAAGAATACAGAAGGGAAAGCACAGATACGCAGTATTTT. It codes for CSVEEYRRESTDTQYF.

The rearrangement joins TRBV6-5 to TRBJ2-7; 7 bases agree with TRBD1. Trimming at V came to 2 bases and at J to 2 bases, leaving 9 bases not matched to a gene. This CDR3 comprises 16 residues. The germline V gene encodes CDR1 MNHEY and CDR2 SVGAGI. DNA for the CDR3: TGTGCCAGCAGTTACAAACCGGGACAGCTGACCTACGAGCAGTACTTC. This gives the protein CASSYKPGQLTYEQYF.

This rearrangement joins TRBV7-2 to TRBJ2-7; 12 positions agree with TRBD2. This CDR3 comprises 16 residues. CDR1 is SGHTA, CDR2 FQGNSA, per germline. With V trimmed by 5 bases and J by 2 bases, 7 bases remained unmatched. The chain's CDR3 is CASSRKTSGGPYEQYF. The DNA of the CDR3 is TGTGCCAGCAGCCGTAAGACTAGCGGGGGACCCTACGAGCAGTACTTC.

The chain joins TRBV6-6 to TRBJ1-3, with 10 nucleotides matching TRBD1. This CDR3 has 13 residues. Germline CDR1 MNHNY, CDR2 SVGAGI (reference sequence). Trimming cost V 2 bases and J 9 bases; bases outside gene matches: 1. The DNA of the CDR3 is TGTGCCAGCAGTTACGGACAGGGGGGCACCATATATTTT. Protein sequence: CASSYGQGGTIYF.

This clonotype was observed a few times. The chain couples TRBV20-1 to TRBJ1-1; no definite D call. CDR1 and CDR2 from the germline V gene are DFQATT and SNEGSKA (reference sequence). This CDR3 contains 12 residues. Deletions cut 3 bases from V and 2 bases from J, with 7 bases between. CDR3 DNA sequence: TGCAGTGCTAGTTACGACAACACTGAAGCTTTCTTT. It is translated as CSASYDNTEAFF.

In its sample, this clonotype was seen many times. V gene TRBV9 combines with J gene TRBJ2-7, with a weak D call TRBD2 (5 bases). Germline assignment: CDR1 SGDLS and CDR2 YYNGEE. V shed 5 bases and J shed 3 bases, with 15 bases lying between them. The CDR3 length is 14 residues. CDR3 residues: CASSETLGSYEQYF. CDR3 DNA: TGTGCCAGCAGTGAGACTCTGGGGAGCTACGAGCAGTACTTC.

The chain is built from TRBV20-1 and TRBJ2-1; no reliable D call. Trimming took 6 bases from V and 3 from J, leaving 3 bases between them. Germline V gene lookup returns CDR1 DFQATT and CDR2 SNEGSKA (reference sequence). The CDR3 is made up of 10 amino acids. CDR3 sequence (DNA): TGCAGTGCGGACTACAATGAGCAGTTCTTC. The encoded protein is CSADYNEQFF.

V is TRBV28 and J is TRBJ1-4; D perhaps matches TRBD1 (6 bases). With 5 bases removed from V and 0 bases from J, the gap between germline ends came to 16 bases. The germline gives CDR1 MDHEN, CDR2 SYDVKM. The CDR3 runs to 17 residues. The DNA for the CDR3 is TGTGCCAGCAGTCCAGCAGGGGCTCCTGCAACTAATGAAAAACTGTTTTTT. This gives the protein CASSPAGAPATNEKLFF.